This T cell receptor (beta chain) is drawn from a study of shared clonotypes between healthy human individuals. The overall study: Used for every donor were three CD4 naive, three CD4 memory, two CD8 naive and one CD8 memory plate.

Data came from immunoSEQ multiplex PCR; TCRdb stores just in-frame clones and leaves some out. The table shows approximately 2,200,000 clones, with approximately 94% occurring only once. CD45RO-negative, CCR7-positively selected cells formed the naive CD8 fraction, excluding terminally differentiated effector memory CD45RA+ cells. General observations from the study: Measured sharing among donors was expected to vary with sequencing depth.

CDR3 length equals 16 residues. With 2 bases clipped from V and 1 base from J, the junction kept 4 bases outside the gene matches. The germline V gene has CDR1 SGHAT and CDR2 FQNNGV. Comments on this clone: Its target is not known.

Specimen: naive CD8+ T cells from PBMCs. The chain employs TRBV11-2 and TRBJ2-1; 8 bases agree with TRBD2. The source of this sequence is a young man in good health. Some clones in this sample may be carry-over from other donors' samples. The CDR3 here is CASSLHPSGSYNEQFF. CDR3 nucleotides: TGTGCCAGCAGCTTACATCCTAGCGGGTCCTACAATGAGCAGTTCTTC.